This T cell receptor (beta chain) originates from a study of blood T cell repertoires in COVID-19. Data came from immunoSEQ multiplex PCR; TCRdb stores just in-frame clones and leaves some out. The sample carries about 110,000 clones, around 78% recorded once. CDR1 is MNHEY and CDR2 is SMNVEV in the germline V gene (reference sequence). V lost 5 bases and J lost 0; bases outside the gene matches: 7. This CDR3 has 15 residues. This chain connects TRBV27 to TRBJ2-7, with 7 bases that match TRBD2. The specimen sequenced was peripheral blood. The receptor's source is a man aged 80 or over with COVID-19, enrolled during active disease. CDR3: CASSPLAESSYEQYF. The CDR3 DNA sequence: TGTGCCAGCAGTCCCCTAGCGGAGAGCTCCTACGAGCAGTACTTC.